The T cell receptor (beta chain) described here comes from a study of tumor and adjacent non-tumor tissue in lung cancer (dated by TCRdb to the late 2010s). About the study as a whole: The cohort included around eleven adenocarcinoma, a couple of squamous cell carcinoma and 1 small cell lung cancer patients. Ages among the 15 or so patients ranged from about 31 to 80 years, there were roughly ten men and 5 women, and disease was at TNM stage I to III. Sequencing produced about 130,000,000 productive TCRbeta reads in total, an average of approximately 4 million reads per sample. Using bulk TCRbeta repertoires from over 14 lung cancer patients, the study set lung tumor tissue side by side with matched distant non-tumor lung tissue. For each patient, one tumor sample and one normal lung sample were taken, giving under 35 paired specimens that underwent TCRbeta CDR3 sequencing.

Comments on this clonotype: This receptor's antigen is unknown. The CDR3 does not close with the conserved phenylalanine or tryptophan, likely indicating a read error.

The library was made by multiplex PCR. TCRdb records Illumina HiSeq 2500 as the sequencer. Following protocols modified from ARM-PCR, the researchers constructed TCRbeta libraries through three rounds of nested PCR with primers (Table S4). Before sequencing, PCR products of 200-500 bp were excised from the gel and purified with the QIAquick gel extraction kit. In the authors' own workflow: Trimmomatic was used to clean the reads, FLASH merged the cleaned reads into complete CDR3 sequences, and MiTCR assigned the sequences to V(D)J germline segments. Clonal diversity was computed as the inverse Simpson's index with VDJtools. A read counted as productive if the sequence was in-frame and lacked a premature stop codon. TCRdb passed the public sequencing reads through fastp at Q25 and MiXCR, retaining productive beta sequences. A single entry per CDR3 protein holds the most common genes and DNA from its merged rows. V and J calls and clone size were set by TCRdb, not the authors. The sample records roughly 220,000 distinct CDR3 sequences, 70% to 75% of which are singletons. The ten top clones hold about 23% of the sample.

Beyond this particular receptor, the publication reports: A significantly larger cumulative share of the repertoire was made up by the top 100 clones in normal lung than in tumor tissue. Because peripheral blood was not sequenced, the blood TCRbeta repertoires of the lung cancer patients in the study went unexamined. The methods do not name the sequencing platform or mention unique molecular identifiers. Only approximately 14 patients were included in the cohort, and the need for larger samples and more detailed clinical data was noted by the authors. Tumor tissue showed significantly higher TCR diversity (inverse Simpson) than normal lung tissue, at around 460 vs 160 (P = 0.0075, Mann-Whitney U test). TCR diversity was significantly higher in younger patients, and higher tumor TCR diversity was associated with shorter overall and disease-free survival.

RNA was extracted from bulk unsorted tissue and checked for quality with a NanoDrop ND-1000 and an Agilent 2100. Donors were newly diagnosed lung cancer patients admitted for thoracic surgery in China between August and November 2014, without prior chemotherapy. Anyone who had undergone radiotherapy or chemotherapy before, or who had another cancer at the same time, was left out of the study. Pieces of surgical tissue measuring roughly 1-2.1 cm3 were kept in RNAlater solution and held at -80 degrees C until needed. With termini counted, the CDR3 has 14 amino acids. Just the 42-base CDR3 DNA is kept, in frame starting at base 1. Reading the germline V gene (reference sequence) gives CDR1 DFQATT and CDR2 SNEGSKA.

The chain uses TRBV20-1 and TRBJ2-5; a confident D gene designation cannot be given. The sequence came from a man aged 55 to 69 with non-small cell lung cancer. Sequences were obtained from lung tumor tissue. CDR3 reads: CSAREQGLQGTQYI. The DNA reads as follows: TGCAGTGCTAGAGAACAAGGGCTACAAGGGACCCAGTACATC.